This TCR beta chain was identified during a study of T-cell memory formation after mild COVID-19. Study-wide context: In these data, TCR clusters were largely donor specific.

With constant-segment primers, 5'RACE yielded cDNA libraries of TCR alpha and TCR beta that carried sample barcodes and UMIs. MiXCR, applied by TCRdb to the 5' RACE reads, yields one record per CDR3 protein. Found here are about 360,000 distinct CDR3 sequences, around 14% of them singletons; the top ten hold around a fifth. This clonotype was picked up many times. Its matching antigen is unknown. General observations from the study: Proof of SARS-CoV-2 specificity was absent for the second-wave clones that crested on day 37. Later expanders leaned toward CD4+, whereas clones contracting from day 15 to 85 were balanced CD4/CD8.

V shed 1 base and J shed 3 bases, with 12 bases lying between them. CDR3 length: 15 amino acids. From germline, CDR1 is LGHNA and CDR2 YNFKEQ. Sequenced sample: PBMCs or a T cell subset sorted from them (not recorded which). This TCR came from a man aged 18-30 years who had mild COVID-19 (a few samples of this study predate the infection). Cell type and time point are not known. The J gene is TRBJ1-2, the V gene TRBV4-2; D remains ambiguous. CDR3 DNA: TGTGCCAGCAGCCAAGGAATCGACACGGACTATGGCTACACCTTC. The encoded protein is CASSQGIDTDYGYTF.